These 16 T cell receptor beta chains were all obtained from the same sample, sequenced in a study of identical twins. Using its own MiXCR run on the 5' RACE reads, TCRdb lists one record per CDR3 protein. This table holds more than 400,000 distinct CDR3 sequences, roughly 15% found once. The same data also went into a second study, on yellow fever vaccine responses in identical twins.

The sequencing input was CD4+ T cells sorted from blood. The receptors stem from a woman in her late teens or twenties in good health.

V gene TRBV6-1 combines with J gene TRBJ2-4; tentatively, D is TRBD1 or TRBD2 (5 bases each). V was cut by 6 bases and J by 2 bases, with 20 bases left in between. The CDR3 has 17 residues. Germline loops: CDR1 MNHNS, CDR2 SASEGT. CDR3 sequence: CASSGALTSLSKNIQYF. In DNA, the CDR3 is TGTGCCAGCAGCGGGGCCCTGACATCCCTCTCCAAAAACATTCAGTACTTC.

V gene TRBV20-1 combines with J gene TRBJ2-5; no reliable D call. The V gene's germline CDR1 is DFQATT and CDR2 SNEGSKA (reference sequence). Trimming cost V 3 bases and J 2 bases, with 13 bases left between them. This CDR3 has 14 residues. DNA of the CDR3: TGCAGTGCTAGTCTTCAGCGCCAACAAGAGACCCAGTACTTC. Protein product: CSASLQRQQETQYF.

The CDR3 protein is CASSSRQGATDTQYF. The CDR3 nucleotides read TGTGCCAGCAGCTCGAGACAGGGGGCTACAGATACGCAGTATTTT. The chain has TRBV7-3 and TRBJ2-3; 10 bases agree with TRBD1. The CDR3 loop spans 15 amino acids. The V segment lost 4 bases and the J segment 3 bases; nucleotides outside the gene matches: 4. CDR1 and CDR2 from the germline V gene are SGHTA and FQGTGA.

The chain employs TRBV29-1 and TRBJ2-7, with 11 bases aligning to TRBD2. From germline, CDR1 is SQVTM and CDR2 ANQGSEA. J lost 1 base, V lost 3 bases, and 8 bases had no gene match. This CDR3 region has 16 residues. Here the CDR3 reads CSVDTSGRGKSYEQYF. In DNA form, the CDR3 reads TGCAGCGTTGACACTAGCGGGAGAGGAAAATCCTACGAGCAGTACTTC.

This chain uses TRBV12-3 or TRBV12-4 with TRBJ1-2, with D tentatively TRBD1 (6 bases). V was clipped by 5 bases and J by 7 bases, with 8 bases between them. The CDR3 has 11 residues. The CDR3 here is CASSTRGGYTF. The CDR3 bases are TGTGCCAGCAGTACCAGGGGTGGCTACACCTTC.

This clonotype has more than one count but fewer than ten. The chain is built from TRBV7-9 and TRBJ1-1, with D perhaps matching TRBD1 (5 bases). The CDR3 sequence is 15 residues long. The germline V gene has CDR1 SEHNR and CDR2 FQNEAQ (reference sequence). The V gene lost 5 bases and the J gene lost 0 bases, with 13 bases spanning the gap. CDR3 in DNA: TGTGCCAGCAGCGACCGACAGCTTATGAACACTGAAGCTTTCTTT. Translated: CASSDRQLMNTEAFF.

This rearrangement joins TRBV5-1 to TRBJ2-3; D not resolved. Germline CDR1 reads SGHRS; CDR2 reads YFSETQ. Trimming removed 5 bases from V and 2 bases from J, with 12 bases in between. CDR3 size: 14 residues. The CDR3 here is CASRRLENTDTQYF. The CDR3 DNA is TGCGCCAGCAGAAGGCTAGAAAACACAGATACGCAGTATTTT.

This clonotype was counted between two and nine times. V gene TRBV14 combines with J gene TRBJ2-3, with 8 bases fitting TRBD2. The germline V gene encodes CDR1 SGHDN and CDR2 FVKESK. The trim removed 4 bases at V and 11 bases at J, leaving 5 bases unmatched. This CDR3 is built from 12 residues. The CDR3 reads CASSRRGGRQYF. The CDR3 DNA reads as TGTGCCAGCAGCCGACGCGGGGGGAGGCAGTATTTT.

This clonotype was detected a few times. The chain joins TRBV29-1 to TRBJ2-1; D gene unclear. The CDR3 spans 11 residues. CDR1 and CDR2 (germline): SQVTM, ANQGSEA. Trimming pared 4 bases from V and 14 bases from J, leaving 15 bases between. The CDR3 here is CSVVLGIDEFF. The CDR3 DNA reads TGCAGCGTTGTTTTAGGAATTGATGAGTTCTTC.

This clonotype was seen a handful of times. The chain carries TRBV18 and TRBJ2-5; a weak D match, TRBD2 (6 bases). V was pared by 3 bases and J by 0 bases, with 11 bases between. Germline assignment: CDR1 KGHSH and CDR2 LQKENI. CDR3 length: 15 amino acids. CDR3 protein: CASSPLASNQETQYF. Here the CDR3 DNA reads TGTGCCAGCTCACCCCTAGCGTCTAACCAAGAGACCCAGTACTTC.

The chain combines TRBV4-2 with TRBJ2-1; TRBD2 agrees at 9 bases. J gave up 7 bases and V 4 bases, and 8 bases lay outside the gene matches. CDR3 size: 15 residues. Germline loops: CDR1 LGHNA, CDR2 YNFKEQ. For the CDR3, the DNA is TGTGCCAGCAGCCCGAGCGGGGGGCCTGGGAATGAGCAGTTCTTC. It yields the protein CASSPSGGPGNEQFF.

This clonotype was counted only a few times. The chain is built from TRBV12-5 and TRBJ1-5, with D unresolved. Germline CDR1 and CDR2: LGHNT and FRNRAP. V lost 1 base, J lost 5 bases, and 6 bases lay in between. This CDR3 comprises 13 residues. The CDR3 DNA is TGTGCTAGTGGTTTGGGAGTGGATCAGCCCCAGCATTTT. Translating gives CASGLGVDQPQHF. Based on the CDR3 plus reference TRBV12-5 and TRBJ1-5, the full variable domain is DARVTQTPRHKVTEMGQEVTMRCQPILGHNTVFWYRQTMMQGLELLAYFRNRAPLDDSGMPKDRFSAEMPDATLATLKIQPSEPRDSAVYFCASGLGVDQPQHFGDGTRLSIL.

The chain has TRBV28 and TRBJ2-1; D ambiguous. With 7 bases removed from V and 10 bases from J, the gap between germline ends came to 17 bases. The CDR3 is 13 amino acids. Germline lookup yields CDR1 MDHEN and CDR2 SYDVKM. CDR3 protein: CASIKPAGGEQFF. CDR3 DNA sequence: TGTGCCAGCATTAAACCCGCCGGCGGCGAGCAGTTCTTC.

This chain connects TRBV10-3 to TRBJ1-3; the D is unclear. There are 12 residues in the CDR3. The germline CDR1 and CDR2 sequences are ENHRY and SYGVKD. The ends were cut back, 6 bases at V and 2 bases at J, with 5 bases in the middle. CDR3 nucleotides: TGTGCCATCAGCGGGACTGGAAACACCATATATTTT. Encoded protein: CAISGTGNTIYF.

This rearrangement joins TRBV5-6 to TRBJ2-7; possibly TRBD2 for D (6 bases). V lost 1 base, J lost 3 bases, and 11 bases lay in between. This CDR3 spans 14 amino acids. Per the germline V gene, CDR1 is SGHDT and CDR2 is YYEEEE. CDR3 coding DNA: TGTGCCAGCAGCTTGCGGCTGGGGGGCTACGAGCAGTACGTC. Translated, it gives CASSLRLGGYEQYV.

The rearrangement joins TRBV7-9 to TRBJ2-3, with 8 nucleotides matching TRBD2. The germline V gene encodes CDR1 SEHNR and CDR2 FQNEAQ (reference sequence). This CDR3 contains 17 residues. V gave up 6 bases and J gave up 10 bases; unmatched junction bases: 21. The CDR3 spells CASSQPRASGYPGAQYF. The CDR3 nucleotides are TGTGCCAGCAGTCAACCTAGGGCTAGCGGGTATCCTGGTGCGCAGTATTTT.